The 5 T cell receptor beta chains presented below share a single source sample, sequenced in a study of cytomegalovirus exposure and HLA in healthy donors. PCR used 60 Vbeta primers and 13 Jbeta primers. Sequencing used immunoSEQ multiplex PCR; TCRdb keeps in-frame clones, though not all of them. The sample lists under 150,000 clones, 60% to 85% occurring once. The sample comprised PBMCs. These receptors all come from a woman aged 35 to 49 in good health and CMV-seronegative.

The genes are TRBV19 and TRBJ1-5; unclear D gene. V shed 1 base and J shed 2 bases, with 9 bases lying between them. Germline CDR1 reads LNHDA; CDR2 reads SQIVND (reference sequence). The CDR3 runs to 15 residues. CDR3 protein: CASSIGLAGNQPQHF. The CDR3 nucleotides read TGTGCCAGTAGTATAGGACTGGCTGGCAATCAGCCCCAGCATTTT.

This clone occurred once. This sequence joins TRBV6-6 and TRBJ1-1; weak D call: TRBD1 (5 bases). CDR1 and CDR2 (germline): MNHNY, SVGAGI (reference sequence). CDR3 size: 15 residues. Trimming stripped 7 bases from V and 5 bases from J, with 20 bases between. The CDR3 spells CASINRGGARTEAFF. The CDR3 DNA is TGTGCCAGCATCAATAGAGGAGGGGCAAGGACTGAAGCTTTCTTT.

The rearrangement links TRBV28 to TRBJ1-2, with D unclear. CDR3 length equals 13 residues. Germline V lookup: CDR1 MDHEN, CDR2 SYDVKM. The V end lost 3 bases, the J end lost 4 bases, and 9 bases lay between the germline ends. The DNA of the CDR3 is TGTGCCAGCAGTTTCTCCCCCGGCTATGGCTACACCTTC. Translating gives CASSFSPGYGYTF.

CDR3 bases: TGTGCCAGCACCGCACGGGAGGCCGAATCCGAGCAGTACTTC. It encodes CASTAREAESEQYF. The J gene is TRBJ2-7, the V gene TRBV21-1; the table's TRBD2 call for D was not verified on the DNA. TRBV21-1 is tagged as a pseudogene. The CDR3 contains 14 residues.

The rearrangement uses TRBV30 and TRBJ2-2; 9 positions agree with TRBD2. J was trimmed by 8 bases and V by 2 bases; bases with no gene match: 15. The germline V gene encodes CDR1 GTSNPN and CDR2 SVGIG (reference sequence). The CDR3 has 17 amino acids. CDR3 sequence (DNA): TGTGCCTGGAGTACCCCCTTTCCGGCGGGAGGGAGAGGGGAGCTGTTTTTT. Translation: CAWSTPFPAGGRGELFF. The full variable domain, with the rest looked up from reference TRBV30 and TRBJ2-2, is SQTIHQWPATLVQPVGSPLSLECTVEGTSNPNLYWYRQAAGRGLQLLFYSVGIGQISSEVPQNLSASRPQDRQFILSSKKLLLSDSGFYLCAWSTPFPAGGRGELFFGEGSRLTVL.